The source of this T cell receptor (beta chain) is a study of T cell responses to AZD1222 COVID-19 vaccine. Clones were sequenced by immunoSEQ multiplex PCR, and TCRdb holds only the in-frame ones, with some missing. The sample has 120,000 to 150,000 clones, more than 75% seen once; the top ten hold around 5.2%. This clone occurred once. The antigen remains unidentified. The study, taken as a whole, reports: The repertoires were collected only after the peak T cell response.

The V gene's germline CDR1 is SGHNT and CDR2 YYREEE (reference sequence). CDR3 length equals 15 residues. V lost 5 bases and J lost 0; bases outside the gene matches: 4. This chain connects TRBV5-4 to TRBJ2-2; 7 nucleotides align to TRBD2. The sequenced sample was peripheral blood, obtained on day 0 of AZD1222 vaccination. The TCR comes from an adult in good health. The CDR3 bases are TGTGCCAGCAGGTGGGGAGGGGCGAACACCGGGGAGCTGTTTTTT. Protein sequence: CASRWGGANTGELFF.